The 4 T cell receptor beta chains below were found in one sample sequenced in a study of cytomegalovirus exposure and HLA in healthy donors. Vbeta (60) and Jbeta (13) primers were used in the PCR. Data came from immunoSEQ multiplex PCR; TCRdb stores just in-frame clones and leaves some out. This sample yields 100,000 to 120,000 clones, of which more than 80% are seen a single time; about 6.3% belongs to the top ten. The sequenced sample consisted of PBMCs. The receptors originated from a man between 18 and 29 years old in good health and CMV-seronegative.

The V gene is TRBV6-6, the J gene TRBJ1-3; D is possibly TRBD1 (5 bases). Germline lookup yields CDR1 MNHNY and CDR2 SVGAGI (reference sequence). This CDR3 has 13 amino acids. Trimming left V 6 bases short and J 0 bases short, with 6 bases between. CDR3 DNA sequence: TGTGCCAGCAGGGGGGGCTCTGGAAACACCATATATTTT. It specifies CASRGGSGNTIYF.

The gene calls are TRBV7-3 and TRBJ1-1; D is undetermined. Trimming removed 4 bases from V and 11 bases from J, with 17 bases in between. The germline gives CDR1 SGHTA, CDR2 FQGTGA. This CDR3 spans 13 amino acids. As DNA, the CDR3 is TGTGCCAGCAGCTCCTCGGGTTCCGCAACGGCTTTCTTT. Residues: CASSSSGSATAFF.

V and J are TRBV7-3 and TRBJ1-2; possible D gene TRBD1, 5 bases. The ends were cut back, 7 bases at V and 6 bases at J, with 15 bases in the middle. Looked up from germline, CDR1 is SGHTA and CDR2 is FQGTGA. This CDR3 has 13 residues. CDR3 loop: CASTRQPTDGYTF. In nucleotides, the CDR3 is TGTGCCAGCACCCGTCAACCGACAGATGGCTACACCTTC.

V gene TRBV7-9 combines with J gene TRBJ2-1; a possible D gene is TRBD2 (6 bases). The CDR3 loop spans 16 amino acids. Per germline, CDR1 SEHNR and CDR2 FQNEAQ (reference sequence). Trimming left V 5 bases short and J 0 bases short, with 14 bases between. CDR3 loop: CASSLIAASSYNEQFF. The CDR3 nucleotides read TGTGCCAGCAGCCTAATAGCGGCAAGCTCCTACAATGAGCAGTTCTTC.